A single sample gave rise to the 31 T cell receptor beta chains below, sequenced in a study of blood T cells in healthy people across ages. A sample-barcoded 5' primer and a J-beta primer mix were used in a second PCR of about 7 to 12 cycles. TCRdb recomputed calls from the 5' RACE reads with MiXCR, one row per CDR3 protein. In the table there are around 600,000 distinct CDR3 sequences, less than 60% of which are singletons. Sequenced input: blood. The receptors were gathered from an elderly man in good health.

The V and J genes are TRBV4-3 and TRBJ2-7; 10 positions match TRBD2. The germline V gene has CDR1 LGHNA and CDR2 YSLEER. The CDR3 length is 16 residues. Unmatched junction bases numbered 3, after V lost 0 bases and J lost 1 base. CDR3: CASSQEASGGSYEQYF. The CDR3 nucleotides read TGCGCCAGCAGCCAAGAGGCTAGCGGGGGTTCCTACGAGCAGTACTTC.

With regard to this clonotype: At one boundary the junction diverges from the germline segment, which might be a read error. This chain joins TRBV7-9 and TRBJ1-6, with a possible D match to TRBD1 (6 bases). The germline V gene has CDR1 SEHNR and CDR2 FQNEAQ (reference sequence). The CDR3 is 15 residues long. This CDR3 is CVSSLPGQRNSPLHF. The CDR3 nucleotides read TGTGTCAGCAGCTTACCTGGACAGCGAAATTCACCCCTCCACTTT. The entire variable domain, with the rest obtained from reference TRBV7-9 and TRBJ1-6, is as follows: DTGVSQNPRHKITKRGQNVTFRCDPISEHNRLYWYRQTLGQGPEFLTYFQNEAQLEKSRLLSDRFSAERPKGSFSTLEIQRTEQGDSAMYLCVSSLPGQRNSPLHFGNGTRLTVT.

The table lists this clonotype with a few counts. The V and J genes are TRBV7-2 and TRBJ2-7; D may match TRBD1 or TRBD2 (5 bases each). Trimming took 7 bases from V and 0 from J, leaving 13 bases between them. Germline CDR1 and CDR2: SGHTA and FQGNSA. The CDR3 is 14 amino acids. The CDR3 loop is CASTKGRGSYEQYF. The DNA for the CDR3 is TGTGCCAGCACAAAGGGACGGGGCTCCTACGAGCAGTACTTC.

V gene TRBV12-3 or TRBV12-4 combines with J gene TRBJ2-7; D perhaps matches TRBD2 (6 bases). The CDR3 extends over 15 amino acids. V was trimmed by 5 bases and J by 2 bases, leaving 16 bases between them. The CDR3: CASSLAGTVTYEQYF. Here the CDR3 DNA reads TGTGCCAGCAGTCTTGCGGGGACGGTTACCTACGAGCAGTACTTC.

J is TRBJ2-5 and V is TRBV7-2, with TRBD1 matching over 10 bases. Trimming at V came to 2 bases and at J to 5 bases, leaving 11 bases not matched to a gene. Germline assignment: CDR1 SGHTA and CDR2 FQGNSA. The length of the CDR3 is 17 residues. The CDR3 protein is CASSLNGRQGARETQYF. In DNA, the CDR3 is TGTGCCAGCAGCTTAAACGGACGACAGGGGGCAAGGGAGACCCAGTACTTC.

This clonotype has just one count. V usage is TRBV12-3 or TRBV12-4 and J usage is TRBJ1-5; D gene ambiguous. Trimming took off 3 bases at V and 3 bases at J, with 12 bases between the two ends. The CDR3 is 15 amino acids. The CDR3 sequence is CASSLPPGNNQPQHF. CDR3 coding DNA: TGTGCCAGCAGTTTGCCCCCCGGGAACAATCAGCCCCAGCATTTT.

The chain joins TRBV20-1 to TRBJ1-5; D is unresolved. The germline V and J ends were trimmed by 2 bases and 9 bases, with 17 bases remaining between them. The V gene's germline CDR1 is DFQATT and CDR2 SNEGSKA (reference sequence). The CDR3 has 14 amino acids. CDR3 nucleotides: TGCAGTGCTAGAAACCGGGCCACCCGCGGGCCCCAGCATTTT. Protein sequence: CSARNRATRGPQHF.

This clonotype was counted ten times or more. The rearrangement links TRBV6-5 to TRBJ2-7; D is uncertain. Trimming took off 5 bases at V and 3 bases at J, with 11 bases between the two ends. CDR3 length: 13 amino acids. CDR1 MNHEY and CDR2 SVGAGI come from the germline V gene. CDR3 DNA sequence: TGTGCCAGCAGTCGAACCTATAGCTACGAGCAGTACTTC. Translated, it gives CASSRTYSYEQYF.

The chain has TRBV11-2 and TRBJ2-5, with 7 bases lining up with TRBD1. Germline V gene sequence: CDR1 SGHAT, CDR2 FQNNGV. CDR3 length equals 16 residues. With V trimmed by 5 bases and J by 5 bases, 14 bases remained unmatched. CDR3 in DNA: TGTGCCAGCAGCCTACCACCGGGACAGCGCGGGGAGACCCAGTACTTC. The encoded protein is CASSLPPGQRGETQYF.

Many counts were recorded for this clonotype. The J gene is TRBJ2-7, the V gene TRBV10-2; D perhaps matches TRBD1 (6 bases). CDR3 size: 14 residues. With 5 bases removed from V and 1 base from J, the gap between germline ends came to 12 bases. Germline V lookup: CDR1 WSHSY, CDR2 SAAADI. CDR3 sequence (DNA): TGCGCCAGCAGTACGAGGACAGCTTCCTACGAGCAGTACTTC. Translation gives CASSTRTASYEQYF.

The chain combines TRBV7-9 with TRBJ2-5, with 7 positions matching TRBD2. Trimming took 1 base from V and 11 from J; bases not matched to a gene: 19. CDR3 length equals 17 residues. Germline CDR1 is SEHNR and CDR2 is FQNEAQ (reference sequence). CDR3: CASSLVGGGRFGNEQYF. In DNA, the CDR3 is TGTGCCAGCAGCTTAGTCGGCGGGGGACGGTTTGGAAATGAGCAGTACTTC.

Concerning this clonotype itself: A clone one base away is much larger, so this may be a read error. The chain links TRBV3-1 to TRBJ2-7; 11 positions match TRBD2. Germline values: CDR1 LGHDT, CDR2 YNNKEL (reference sequence). The CDR3 contains 15 residues. The CDR3 DNA is TGTGCCTGCAGCCTTAGCGGGAGGGCCGTCCACGAGCAGTACTTC. Translation: CACSLSGRAVHEQYF.

V gene TRBV6-5 combines with J gene TRBJ2-7; no reliable D call. The germline CDR1 and CDR2 sequences are MNHEY and SVGAGI. The CDR3 sequence is 13 residues long. Trimming left V 4 bases short and J 3 bases short, with 10 bases between. CDR3: CASSSKADYEQYF. CDR3 nucleotide sequence: TGTGCCAGCAGTTCGAAGGCGGACTACGAGCAGTACTTC.

For the CDR3, the DNA is TGTGCCAGCAGCCCCTGCCCTAGCGTGGATACGCAGTATTTT. Amino acids: CASSPCPSVDTQYF. The chain recombines TRBV12-3 or TRBV12-4 with TRBJ2-3, with D perhaps TRBD2 (6 bases). The CDR3 consists of 14 residues. V lost 6 bases and J lost 6, with 16 bases in between.

The chain links TRBV4-3 to TRBJ1-5; TRBD1 matches 7 bases. Germline V gene data show CDR1 as LGHNA and CDR2 as YSLEER. This CDR3 is built from 14 residues. The V and J ends lost 3 bases and 7 bases, in that order; junction bases with no gene match: 6. The CDR3 sequence: CASSHDREEQPQHF. The CDR3 region has the DNA TGCGCCAGCAGCCACGACAGGGAAGAACAGCCCCAGCATTTT.

As for this clonotype: One base away lies a much larger clone, so this may be a sequencing read error. The V gene is TRBV6-5, the J gene TRBJ2-7; a possible D gene is TRBD2 (7 bases). Germline V CDR1 and CDR2: MNHEY, SVGAGI. CDR3 length equals 14 residues. CDR3 in DNA: TGTGCCGGCAGCTTAACGGGGGAGGGGGACGAGCAGTACTTC. Its protein product is CAGSLTGEGDEQYF.

The V gene is TRBV20-1, the J gene TRBJ2-1; 7 nucleotides agree with TRBD2. The CDR3 covers 14 residues. Germline lookup yields CDR1 DFQATT and CDR2 SNEGSKA (reference sequence). V shed 3 bases, J shed 4 bases, and the junction held 6 bases outside the gene matches. DNA of the CDR3: TGCAGTGCTAGCGGCGGGGGTAGGTACAATGAGCAGTTCTTC. As protein: CSASGGGRYNEQFF.

This clonotype was seen a handful of times. The CDR3: CASSLAAGRSYPEKLFF. The CDR3 DNA follows: TGTGCCAGCAGTTTAGCCGCCGGACGGAGCTATCCTGAAAAACTGTTTTTT. This sequence joins TRBV12-3 or TRBV12-4 and TRBJ1-4; D not resolved. This CDR3 has 17 residues. V lost 0 bases and J lost 7, with 18 bases in between.

The V and J genes are TRBV28 and TRBJ1-2, with TRBD1 as a possible D gene (5 bases). The CDR3 contains 15 residues. Between the trimmed V and J ends, which lost 2 bases and 5 bases, there was a span of 15 bases. The germline V gene encodes CDR1 MDHEN and CDR2 SYDVKM. Here the CDR3 reads CASSLTAGLGYGYTF. The CDR3 DNA follows: TGTGCCAGCAGTTTAACGGCAGGGCTGGGTTATGGCTACACCTTC.

V and J are TRBV5-1 and TRBJ1-2; no clear D. Germline lookup yields CDR1 SGHRS and CDR2 YFSETQ. CDR3 length: 13 residues. Trimming left V 0 bases short and J 5 bases short, with 8 bases between. The CDR3 loop is CASSLAGMYGYTF. DNA of the CDR3: TGCGCCAGCAGCTTGGCCGGAATGTATGGCTACACCTTC.

The chain combines TRBV9 with TRBJ2-5; D could derive from TRBD1 or TRBD2 (5 bases each). V was pared by 3 bases and J by 2 bases, with 11 bases between. The germline V gene has CDR1 SGDLS and CDR2 YYNGEE. The length of the CDR3 is 14 residues. CDR3 in amino acids: CASSARDPQETQYF. CDR3 DNA: TGTGCCAGCAGCGCCCGGGACCCTCAAGAGACCCAGTACTTC.

The gene calls are TRBV29-1 and TRBJ2-5; D is perhaps TRBD1 (5 bases). This CDR3 is built from 12 residues. V lost 5 bases to trimming and J lost 5 bases, with 12 bases between them. From germline, CDR1 is SQVTM and CDR2 ANQGSEA. CDR3 amino acids: CSVSSGFETQYF. The CDR3 bases are TGCAGCGTTTCTTCAGGGTTTGAGACCCAGTACTTC.

The rearrangement links TRBV6-2 or TRBV6-3 to TRBJ2-3; the match to TRBD2 covers 12 bases. There are 16 residues in the CDR3. The V gene end was trimmed by 5 bases and the J gene end by 5 bases; junction bases not matched to a gene: 8. Germline loops: CDR1 MNHEY, CDR2 SVGEGT. The CDR3 protein is CASSEQLAGGIDTQYF. The CDR3 DNA reads TGTGCCAGCAGTGAGCAGCTAGCGGGGGGGATAGATACGCAGTATTTT.

The table lists this clonotype with a count of one. The chain couples TRBV29-1 to TRBJ2-7; D unclear. Per germline, CDR1 SQVTM and CDR2 ANQGSEA. Trimming shortened V by 7 bases and J by 3 bases, and 10 bases separated the two germline ends. There are 11 residues in the CDR3. The CDR3 DNA follows: TGCAGCGCTGGGCACGGCTACGAGCAGTACTTC. It yields the protein CSAGHGYEQYF.

This sequence joins TRBV29-1 and TRBJ2-3; TRBD1 might be the D (5 bases). The CDR3 length is 15 residues. Germline CDR1 and CDR2: SQVTM and ANQGSEA. Trimming removed 6 bases at V and 4 bases at J, with 20 bases between. In nucleotides, the CDR3 is TGCAGCGTCGAAAATCAGGGAAGGGGCTCAGATACGCAGTATTTT. This encodes CSVENQGRGSDTQYF.

J is TRBJ2-6 and V is TRBV5-8, with D maybe TRBD2 (5 bases). The CDR3 is 16 amino acids. In germline, CDR1 is SGHTS, CDR2 YDEGEE. Deletions cut 1 base from V and 4 bases from J, with 12 bases between. This chain's CDR3 is CASSLYFGEGANVLTF. The DNA of the CDR3 is TGTGCCAGCAGCTTGTATTTTGGGGAGGGGGCCAACGTCCTGACTTTC.

This clonotype was found a few times. The junction departs from the called germline gene at one end, perhaps through a read error. This rearrangement joins TRBV29-1 to TRBJ2-1; TRBD2 is a possible D gene (7 bases). Germline V gives CDR1 SQVTM, CDR2 ANQGSEA. The CDR3 has 12 amino acids. CDR3 DNA: TGTAGCAGTTGTGGGGGGGCCGATGAGCAGTTCTTC. Protein product: CSSCGGADEQFF.

The chain links TRBV9 to TRBJ2-5; 8 nucleotides agree with TRBD1. The V gene end was trimmed by 0 bases and the J gene end by 0 bases; junction bases not matched to a gene: 4. CDR1 SGDLS and CDR2 YYNGEE come from the germline V gene. This CDR3 is built from 16 residues. The CDR3 here is CASSVGTGYDQETQYF. As DNA, the CDR3 is TGTGCCAGCAGCGTAGGGACAGGGTACGACCAAGAGACCCAGTACTTC.

This clonotype was found once. The CDR3 region has the DNA TGTGCCACCAGCAGAGGGTTTGGACAAACCTACAATGAGCAGTTCTTC. It yields the protein CATSRGFGQTYNEQFF. The rearrangement joins TRBV15 to TRBJ2-1; a weak D match, TRBD1 (5 bases). Germline-derived CDR1 and CDR2 are LNHNV and YYDKDF (reference sequence). The CDR3 covers 16 residues. Between the trimmed V and J ends, which lost 1 base and 2 bases, there was a span of 12 bases.

To note about this clonotype: A much bigger clone sits one base away, suggesting this may be a read error. This chain links TRBV4-2 with TRBJ2-4; TRBD2 matches 8 bases. The CDR3 has 16 amino acids. Germline loops: CDR1 LGHNA, CDR2 YNFKEQ. The CDR3 here is CVSSQAGVSGKNIQYF. CDR3 nucleotides: TGTGTCAGCAGCCAAGCGGGGGTTAGTGGCAAAAACATTCAGTACTTC.

The chain uses TRBV20-1 and TRBJ2-1; 10 nucleotides agree with TRBD2. The trim removed 4 bases at V and 9 bases at J, leaving 12 bases unmatched. CDR3 length equals 15 residues. Germline lookup yields CDR1 DFQATT and CDR2 SNEGSKA (reference sequence). This CDR3 reads CSAKPRGSGGPEQFF. CDR3 nucleotides: TGCAGTGCTAAGCCCCGGGGTAGCGGGGGGCCTGAGCAGTTCTTC.